This passage covers 21 T cell receptor beta chains from one sample sequenced in a study of shared clonotypes between healthy human individuals. Here immunoSEQ multiplex PCR was the method, and the copy in TCRdb shows in-frame clones only, minus some. The data hold about 2.4 million clones, with 80% to 95% observed a single time. The specimen sequenced was naive CD4+ T cells from PBMCs. Subset noted: CD45RA+ positively selected. The receptors come from a man aged 18 to 30 in good health. Some clones in this sample may be carry-over from other donors' samples.

The chain links TRBV7-6 to TRBJ2-1, with 8 bases lining up with TRBD2. The CDR3 is 15 residues long. Losses at the gene ends were 5 bases for V and 3 bases for J; bases not matched to a gene: 6. Germline CDR1 reads SGHVS; CDR2 reads FNYEAQ. CDR3 loop: CASSPPSGYYNEQFF. CDR3 DNA sequence: TGTGCCAGCAGCCCCCCTAGCGGGTACTACAATGAGCAGTTCTTC.

This chain links TRBV6-1 with TRBJ1-3; D remains ambiguous. The germline V gene has CDR1 MNHNS and CDR2 SASEGT. CDR3 length equals 16 residues. Trimming removed 0 bases from V and 4 bases from J, with 13 bases in between. The CDR3 nucleotides read TGTGCCAGCAGTGAAGCGCTCTGGAAGCTGGGAAACACCATATATTTT. Translation: CASSEALWKLGNTIYF.

The chain recombines TRBV28 with TRBJ1-1, with no clear D. Trimming cost V 7 bases and J 1 base, with 7 bases left between them. This CDR3 has 12 residues. Germline CDR1 MDHEN, CDR2 SYDVKM. CDR3: CASTTRNTEAFF. The CDR3 DNA reads TGTGCCAGCACAACTAGGAACACTGAAGCTTTCTTT.

The chain joins TRBV9 to TRBJ2-5; D assignment may be TRBD1 or TRBD2 (5 bases each). Germline V gene data show CDR1 as SGDLS and CDR2 as YYNGEE. The V end was cut by 3 bases, the J end by 5 bases, with 17 bases between. This CDR3 is built from 15 residues. Written as DNA, the CDR3 is TGTGCCAGCAGCGCGCTCGGGAAAAAGGGGGAGACCCAGTACTTC. As protein: CASSALGKKGETQYF.

The table lists this clone with a count of one. V is TRBV15 and J is TRBJ2-1, with D unresolved. The length of the CDR3 is 15 residues. CDR1 LNHNV and CDR2 YYDKDF come from the germline V gene (reference sequence). Trimming shortened V by 9 bases and J by 9 bases, and 24 bases separated the two germline ends. CDR3 nucleotide sequence: TGTGCCACGAGCCTCCCGCCTCCCCCGGTCCCTGAGCAGTTCTTC. Its translation is CATSLPPPPVPEQFF.

This sequence joins TRBV4-1 and TRBJ2-7; perhaps TRBD1 as D (5 bases). CDR1 and CDR2 (germline): MGHRA, YSYEKL. This CDR3 is 14 amino acids long. V lost 5 bases, J lost 3 bases, and 14 bases lay in between. CDR3 coding DNA: TGCGCCAGCAGCGAACAGGTCCTGCTCTACGAGCAGTACTTC. It yields the protein CASSEQVLLYEQYF.

The chain carries TRBV6-5 and TRBJ2-7, with 9 nucleotides matching TRBD1. V gave up 10 bases and J gave up 3 bases; unmatched junction bases: 10. The CDR3 sequence is 14 residues long. Germline V gives CDR1 MNHEY, CDR2 SVGAGI. The CDR3 loop is CATHKTGGFYEQYF. CDR3 in DNA: TGTGCCACCCACAAGACAGGGGGGTTCTACGAGCAGTACTTC.

The rearrangement joins TRBV6-5 to TRBJ2-6, with 8 bases aligning to TRBD2. The CDR3 extends over 13 amino acids. Trimming removed 10 bases from V and 2 bases from J; junction bases left unmatched: 1. Germline CDR1 reads MNHEY; CDR2 reads SVGAGI. CDR3 protein: CAIGGAGANVLTF. The CDR3 bases are TGTGCCATCGGGGGGGCTGGGGCCAACGTCCTGACTTTC.

The chain is built from TRBV4-1 and TRBJ2-1; D is perhaps TRBD2 (6 bases). The CDR3 has 16 residues. V dropped 1 base and J dropped 4 bases, with 14 bases sitting between them. Germline CDR1 is MGHRA and CDR2 is YSYEKL. CDR3 protein: CASSQVRRETYNEQFF. The DNA of the CDR3 is TGCGCCAGCAGCCAAGTTCGGCGGGAAACTTACAATGAGCAGTTCTTC.

The rearrangement joins TRBV28 to TRBJ2-4, with 7 bases fitting TRBD1. After removal of 7 bases from V and 5 bases from J, the junction contained 5 bases not matched to a gene. The germline V gene encodes CDR1 MDHEN and CDR2 SYDVKM. This CDR3 has 13 amino acids. The CDR3 sequence is CASTDRDQNIQYF. Here the CDR3 DNA reads TGTGCCAGCACCGACAGGGACCAAAACATTCAGTACTTC.

This chain connects TRBV5-1 to TRBJ1-3; D is possibly TRBD1 (5 bases). V lost 4 bases and J lost 2, with 10 bases in between. Per germline, CDR1 SGHRS and CDR2 YFSETQ. There are 14 residues in the CDR3. CDR3 sequence (DNA): TGCGCCAGCAGCGGTTTAGGGGCTGGAAACACCATATATTTT. Translating it yields CASSGLGAGNTIYF. Supplemented by reference TRBV5-1 and TRBJ1-3, the full variable domain reads KAGVTQTPRYLIKTRGQQVTLSCSPISGHRSVSWYQQTPGQGLQFLFEYFSETQRNKGNFPGRFSGRQFSNSRSEMNVSTLELGDSALYLCASSGLGAGNTIYFGEGSWLTVV.

The chain carries TRBV25-1 and TRBJ1-1, with D tentatively TRBD1 (6 bases). Germline values: CDR1 MGHDK, CDR2 SYGVNS. The ends were cut back, 8 bases at V and 4 bases at J, with 17 bases in the middle. The length of the CDR3 is 14 residues. This CDR3 reads CASQGHLGSTEAFF. CDR3 nucleotide sequence: TGTGCCAGCCAGGGACACCTAGGAAGCACTGAAGCTTTCTTT. Combining the CDR3 with reference TRBV25-1 and TRBJ1-1 gives the whole variable domain EADIYQTPRYLVIGTGKKITLECSQTMGHDKMYWYQQDPGMELHLIHYSYGVNSTEKGDLSSESTVSRIRTEHFPLTLESARPSHTSQYLCASQGHLGSTEAFFGQGTRLTVV.

This clone showed up just once. The V gene is TRBV7-3, the J gene TRBJ1-2; 10 bases align to TRBD1. CDR3 length: 15 residues. Trimming removed 3 bases from V and 7 bases from J; junction bases left unmatched: 8. The germline gives CDR1 SGHTA, CDR2 FQGTGA. CDR3 protein: CASSFGTGVIGGYTF. The CDR3 region has the DNA TGTGCCAGCAGCTTTGGGACAGGGGTAATTGGTGGCTACACCTTC.

In its sample, this clone was seen once. The gene calls are TRBV9 and TRBJ2-1, with 12 positions matching TRBD2. This CDR3 region has 16 residues. The V gene end was trimmed by 4 bases and the J gene end by 3 bases; junction bases not matched to a gene: 5. CDR1 and CDR2 (germline): SGDLS, YYNGEE. The chain's CDR3 is CASSLRTSGNYNEQFF. CDR3 sequence (DNA): TGTGCCAGCAGCCTCCGGACTAGCGGGAACTACAATGAGCAGTTCTTC.

Comment on this clone: Within the sample, other DNA sequences also encode this same CDR3. The chain links TRBV5-1 to TRBJ2-7; a possible D gene is TRBD1 (5 bases). Deletions cut 0 bases from V and 2 bases from J, with 12 bases between. The germline V gene has CDR1 SGHRS and CDR2 YFSETQ. This CDR3 contains 15 residues. CDR3 nucleotides: TGCGCCAGCAGCTTGGCCGGACAACCAGCCTACGAGCAGTACTTC. This gives the protein CASSLAGQPAYEQYF.

Note on this clone: This CDR3 is also generated by other DNA sequences in the sample. This chain connects TRBV15 to TRBJ2-7; 7 bases match TRBD1. Germline values: CDR1 LNHNV, CDR2 YYDKDF (reference sequence). The CDR3 length is 14 residues. The V and J ends lost 0 bases and 4 bases, in that order; junction bases with no gene match: 3. The CDR3 spells CATSREGRGYEQYF. CDR3 bases: TGTGCCACCAGCAGAGAGGGCAGGGGGTACGAGCAGTACTTC.

The V call is TRBV5-1, the J call TRBJ2-3; TRBD2 matches at 9 bases. The ends lost 4 bases at V and 7 bases at J; junction bases unmatched: 4. The CDR3 spans 13 residues. The germline CDR1 and CDR2 sequences are SGHRS and YFSETQ. The DNA for the CDR3 is TGCGCCAGCAGCGAGACTAGCGGTAATACGCAGTATTTT. Its translation: CASSETSGNTQYF.

The rearrangement links TRBV6-1 to TRBJ2-7; weak D call: TRBD2 (6 bases). Trimming left V 5 bases short and J 3 bases short, with 8 bases between. Looked up from germline, CDR1 is MNHNS and CDR2 is SASEGT. The CDR3 length is 12 residues. This CDR3 is CASSPRDYEQYF. CDR3 in DNA: TGTGCCAGCAGTCCGCGGGACTACGAGCAGTACTTC.

The chain employs TRBV7-9 and TRBJ2-5, with 7 bases lining up with TRBD1. In germline, CDR1 is SEHNR, CDR2 FQNEAQ (reference sequence). The CDR3 is made up of 14 amino acids. V gave up 5 bases and J gave up 3 bases; unmatched junction bases: 6. The CDR3 sequence is CASSTRGYKETQYF. The DNA of the CDR3 is TGTGCCAGCAGCACCAGGGGGTACAAAGAGACCCAGTACTTC.

This clone was detected a few times. The V gene is TRBV11-2, the J gene TRBJ2-1; TRBD2 agrees at 15 bases. In germline, CDR1 is SGHAT, CDR2 FQNNGV. V trimming: 3 bases; J trimming: 3 bases; junction bases outside the gene matches: 3. The CDR3 has 17 residues. DNA for the CDR3: TGTGCCAGCAGCTTCGGACTAGCGGGAGGGGGCTACAATGAGCAGTTCTTC. It codes for CASSFGLAGGGYNEQFF.

This chain connects TRBV5-1 to TRBJ1-4; 8 nucleotides align to TRBD1. CDR3 size: 13 residues. Losses at the gene ends were 4 bases for V and 7 bases for J; bases not matched to a gene: 3. Germline V gene data show CDR1 as SGHRS and CDR2 as YFSETQ. Here the CDR3 DNA reads TGCGCCAGCAGCCAGGGGGCGGGTGAAAAACTGTTTTTT. It specifies CASSQGAGEKLFF.